This T cell receptor (beta chain) comes out of a study of CD8+ T cells in alopecia areata. At the level of the study: The study gave treated patients oral tofacitinib at 5 to 10 mg twice daily.

Described treatment: oral pan-JAK inhibitor, 5-10 mg twice daily. Once RNA had been extracted, it was reverse transcribed into cDNA to act as the sequencing template. Measured with immunoSEQ multiplex PCR; TCRdb has only the in-frame clones, and not every one. The sample has around 290,000 clones; 55% to 70% are singletons. This clone was counted a few times. The sample contains more than one DNA sequence encoding this CDR3. CDR3 length: 15 residues. Germline V gives CDR1 MDHEN, CDR2 SYDVKM. Trimming cost V 2 bases and J 0 bases; bases outside gene matches: 1. This receptor was taken from a human donor with alopecia areata. This material consisted of CD4+ T cells sorted from blood, taken at week 24, from a patient treated with tofacitinib. The chain recombines TRBV28 with TRBJ2-1; 7 nucleotides agree with TRBD2. This CDR3 is CASSLGGSSYNEQFF. The CDR3, as DNA: TGTGCCAGCAGTTTAGGCGGGAGCTCCTACAATGAGCAGTTCTTC.